Included here is one TCR beta chain sequence, with context. Its target is not known. The sample comes from a study of PD-L1 blockade in urothelial cancer. Overall study context: Atezolizumab at 1,200 mg intravenously every 3 weeks was started by patients in the mid-2010s. Enrolled patients had been treated previously with 0 to 3 chemotherapy regimens. The authors examined blood 3 weeks (second dose) and 6 weeks after treatment start. Study observations and caveats: Durable-benefit patients had greater expansion of tumor-associated blood clones at 3 weeks.

Time point noted: peripheral blood 6 weeks after treatment start. The table came from immunoSEQ multiplex PCR; TCRdb's copy has only in-frame clones and leaves some out. The sample records under 25,000 clones, around nine tenths being singletons. Germline V CDR1 and CDR2: SGHVS, FQNEAQ. V lost 8 bases, J lost 0 bases, and 5 bases stayed unmatched. CDR3 length equals 14 residues. This material consisted of PBMCs, taken around atezolizumab (anti-PD-L1) treatment. The genes are TRBV7-8 and TRBJ2-3; 7 bases are shared with TRBD2. This TCR came from a woman aged 60-75 years with urothelial cancer. Here the CDR3 reads CASGGLTSTDTQYF. CDR3 DNA: TGTGCCAGCGGGGGACTAACTAGCACAGATACGCAGTATTTT.